This T cell receptor (beta chain) was identified in a study of CXCR3-negative and CXCR3-positive naive CD8 T cells. On the study more broadly: The total count of TRB reads reached about 150 million, and each library contributed about 1.5 +/- 0.3 million.

Judged by frequency, this clonotype is medium-sized. There are 15 residues in the CDR3. Germline CDR1 and CDR2: SGHRS and YFSETQ. Through 5' RACE with UMI labels, the TRB cDNA libraries were prepared. TCRdb reprocessed the 5' RACE reads, keeping one entry per CDR3 protein, no DNA. This table lists about 3,700 distinct CDR3 sequences. This chain links TRBV5-1 with TRBJ1-1. This receptor was obtained from a human donor in good health. Some clones in this sample may be carry-over from other donors' samples. The sample was naive CXCR3- CD8+ T cells from blood. Indicated subset: CD45RO-CCR7+CD27+CD95- naive CD8+ T cells lacking CXCR3 (TNR3-). The CDR3 spells CASSLGRGENTEAFF.